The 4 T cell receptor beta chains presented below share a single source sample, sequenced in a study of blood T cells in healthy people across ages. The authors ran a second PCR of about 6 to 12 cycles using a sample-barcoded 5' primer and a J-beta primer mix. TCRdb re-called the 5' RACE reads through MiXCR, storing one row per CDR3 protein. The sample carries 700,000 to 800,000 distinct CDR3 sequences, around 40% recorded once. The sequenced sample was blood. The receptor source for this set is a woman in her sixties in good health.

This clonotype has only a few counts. CDR3 region: CSAPPGTGKLEIGYTF. The DNA of the CDR3 is TGCAGTGCCCCCCCGGGGACAGGGAAGTTAGAGATAGGCTACACCTTC. The chain combines TRBV20-1 with TRBJ1-2; TRBD1 matches at 9 bases. Per the germline V gene, CDR1 is DFQATT and CDR2 is SNEGSKA (reference sequence). Germline trimming cut 6 bases from V and 8 bases from J; bases unmatched to any gene: 19. CDR3 length: 16 residues.

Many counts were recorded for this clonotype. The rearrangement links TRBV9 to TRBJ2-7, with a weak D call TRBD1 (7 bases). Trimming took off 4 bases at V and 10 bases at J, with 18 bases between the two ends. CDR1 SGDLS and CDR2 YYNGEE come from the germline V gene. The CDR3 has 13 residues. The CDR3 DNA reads TGTGCCAGCAGCCAGGGGGGCGGGATGTTACAGTACTTC. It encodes CASSQGGGMLQYF.

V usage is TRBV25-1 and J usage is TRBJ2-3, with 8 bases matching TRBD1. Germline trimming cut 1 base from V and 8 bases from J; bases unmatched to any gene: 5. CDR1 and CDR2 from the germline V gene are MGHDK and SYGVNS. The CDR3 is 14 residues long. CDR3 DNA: TGTGCCAGCAGTGAATTCGGAACAGGGGGTACGCAGTATTTT. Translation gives CASSEFGTGGTQYF.

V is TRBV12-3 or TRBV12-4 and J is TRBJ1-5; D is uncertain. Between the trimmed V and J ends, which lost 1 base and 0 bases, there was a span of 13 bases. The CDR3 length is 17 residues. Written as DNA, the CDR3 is TGTGCCAGCAGTTTAGGGGAACTTAGCTATAGCAATCAGCCCCAGCATTTT. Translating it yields CASSLGELSYSNQPQHF.